This T cell receptor beta chain was observed in a study of shared clonotypes between healthy human individuals. The CDR3 covers 13 residues. Trimming pared 5 bases from V and 3 bases from J, leaving 11 bases between. Per the germline V gene, CDR1 is SEHNR and CDR2 is FQNEAQ (reference sequence). General study findings and limits: Expectations were that clonotype sharing among donors would be affected by sequencing depth.

It was CD45RO-negative cells, positively selected for CCR7, that made up naive CD8 cells, with terminally differentiated effector memory CD45RA+ cells excluded. Each sample came from a Caucasian adult donor living in Nashville, Tennessee. Remarks on this clone: The antigen is undetermined.

The repertoire was sequenced with immunoSEQ multiplex PCR; TCRdb's copy has only in-frame clones and lacks some. Among a few million clones listed, approximately 92% were seen once. The receptor was isolated from a man between 18 and 35 years old in good health. Some clones in this sample may be carry-over from other donors' samples. This chain joins TRBV7-9 and TRBJ2-7; D gene unclear. The sample comprised naive CD8+ T cells from PBMCs. CDR3 DNA: TGTGCCAGCAGCCCACGGGCGGTCTACGAGCAGTACTTC. The encoded protein is CASSPRAVYEQYF.